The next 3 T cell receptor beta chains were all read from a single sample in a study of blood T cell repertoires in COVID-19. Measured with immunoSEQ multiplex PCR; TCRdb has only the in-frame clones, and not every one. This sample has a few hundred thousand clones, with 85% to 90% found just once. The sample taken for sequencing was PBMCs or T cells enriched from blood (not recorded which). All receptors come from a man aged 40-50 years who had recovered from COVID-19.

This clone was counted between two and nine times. This CDR3 is CATSPGQGTPLSGNTIYF. CDR3 in DNA: TGTGCCACCAGCCCCGGACAGGGAACGCCACTCTCTGGAAACACCATATATTTT. The chain combines TRBV15 with TRBJ1-3, with 8 bases aligning to TRBD1. The CDR3 extends over 18 amino acids. J gave up 0 bases and V 5 bases, and 12 bases lay outside the gene matches. Germline assignment: CDR1 LNHNV and CDR2 YYDKDF (reference sequence).

The CDR3 nucleotides read TGTGCCAGTAGCAACGGCCCCAGAGGCTACGAGCAGTACTTC. This codes for CASSNGPRGYEQYF. The chain has TRBV19 and TRBJ2-7, with no clear D. The V gene lost 6 bases and the J gene lost 3 bases, with 15 bases spanning the gap. The CDR3 sequence is 14 residues long. Germline V gives CDR1 LNHDA, CDR2 SQIVND (reference sequence).

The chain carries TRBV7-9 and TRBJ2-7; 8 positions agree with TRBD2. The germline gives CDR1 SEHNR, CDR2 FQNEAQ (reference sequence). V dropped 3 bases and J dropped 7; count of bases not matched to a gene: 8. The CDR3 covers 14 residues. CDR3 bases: TGTGCCAGCAGCTTTCCCGGGAGGGCGGAGGAGCAGTACTTC. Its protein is CASSFPGRAEEQYF.